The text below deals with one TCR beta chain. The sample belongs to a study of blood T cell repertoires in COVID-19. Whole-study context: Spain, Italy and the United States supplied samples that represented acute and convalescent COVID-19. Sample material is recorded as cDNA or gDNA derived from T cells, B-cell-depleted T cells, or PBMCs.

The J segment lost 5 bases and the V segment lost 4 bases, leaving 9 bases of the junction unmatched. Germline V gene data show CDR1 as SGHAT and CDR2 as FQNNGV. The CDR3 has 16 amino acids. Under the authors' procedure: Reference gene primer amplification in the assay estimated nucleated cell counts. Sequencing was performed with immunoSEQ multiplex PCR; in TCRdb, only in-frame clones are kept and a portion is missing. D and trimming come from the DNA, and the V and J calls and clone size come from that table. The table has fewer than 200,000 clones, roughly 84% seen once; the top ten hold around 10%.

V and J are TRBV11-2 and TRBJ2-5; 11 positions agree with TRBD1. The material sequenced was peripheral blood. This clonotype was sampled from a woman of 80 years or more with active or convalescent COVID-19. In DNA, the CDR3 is TGTGCCAGCAGCTCGAAACCGGGACAGGGGGACGAGACCCAGTACTTC. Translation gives CASSSKPGQGDETQYF.